This TCR beta chain was sequenced in a study of CD8+CD57+ T cells in acquired aplastic anemia. The TCR beta profiling, which covered VDJ combination and CDR3 sequence, was carried out using genomic DNA as the template. One entry per CDR3 protein, called by TCRdb with MiXCR from the reads. The sample lists around 170,000 distinct CDR3 sequences, about half seen once, with roughly 3.5% in the top ten. Patients selected for sequencing had displayed CD8+CD57+ cell expansion by flow cytometry. No patient had been given any therapy when blood was sampled. V lost 10 bases and J lost 4, with 17 bases in between. The CDR3 has 14 amino acids. The V gene's germline CDR1 is SGHVS and CDR2 FNYEAQ.

Sequenced material: sorted CD4+, CD8+, or CD8+CD57+ T cells (not recorded which) from PBMCs. The clonotype originates from a human donor with aplastic anemia. The gene calls are TRBV7-6 and TRBJ1-3; D unresolved. The CDR3 here is CATRDTTFGNTIYF. CDR3 bases: TGTGCCACCCGAGATACCACGTTCGGAAACACCATATATTTT.